The rows below give T cell receptor beta chains drawn from one sample of a study of technical replicates of blood from several donors. Assay: immunoSEQ multiplex PCR; the TCRdb copy retains only in-frame clones and omits some. The sample consists of tens of thousands of clones, 85% to 90% of them appearing once. Material for sequencing was PBMCs. All receptors come from a human donor in good health. Some clones in this sample may be carry-over from other donors' samples. The CDR3 runs from the conserved cysteine through the conserved F or W. Fields, in order: CDR3 length, D gene, J gene, V gene, CDR3 protein. D genes are given only for firm matches.

CDR3 length: 13; D gene: .; J gene: TRBJ2-5; V gene: TRBV13; CDR3 protein: CASSDRAGETQYF
CDR3 length: 14; D gene: TRBD1; J gene: TRBJ2-3; V gene: TRBV5-1; CDR3 protein: CASSLEGATDTQYF
CDR3 length: 15; D gene: .; J gene: TRBJ2-3; V gene: TRBV11-1; CDR3 protein: CASSFMSGGSDTQYF
CDR3 length: 17; D gene: TRBD2; J gene: TRBJ2-1; V gene: TRBV29-1; CDR3 protein: CSVEGGSGGLQYNEQFF
CDR3 length: 16; D gene: TRBD2; J gene: TRBJ2-7; V gene: TRBV5-5; CDR3 protein: CASSLGPVAGGPEQYF
CDR3 length: 15; D gene: TRBD1; J gene: TRBJ2-7; V gene: TRBV7-2; CDR3 protein: CASSLKTGVFYEQYF
CDR3 length: 15; D gene: TRBD2; J gene: TRBJ2-7; V gene: TRBV27; CDR3 protein: CASRGLAGVPYEQYF
CDR3 length: 15; D gene: .; J gene: TRBJ2-7; V gene: TRBV13; CDR3 protein: CASSPEGSPNYEQYF
CDR3 length: 14; D gene: TRBD1; J gene: TRBJ1-1; V gene: TRBV7-3; CDR3 protein: CASSSRQGGTEAFF
CDR3 length: 14; D gene: .; J gene: TRBJ1-1; V gene: TRBV6-1; CDR3 protein: CASSEGEGWAEAFF
CDR3 length: 15; D gene: TRBD2; J gene: TRBJ2-1; V gene: TRBV7-3; CDR3 protein: CASSLNGGGRQEQFF
CDR3 length: 15; D gene: TRBD2; J gene: TRBJ2-3; V gene: TRBV5-8; CDR3 protein: CASSLIAGGFDTQYF
CDR3 length: 13; D gene: .; J gene: TRBJ1-2; V gene: TRBV4-3; CDR3 protein: CASSQDRLVGYTF
CDR3 length: 14; D gene: .; J gene: TRBJ2-7; V gene: TRBV5-1; CDR3 protein: CASSFAGPPHEQYF
CDR3 length: 15; D gene: .; J gene: TRBJ1-5; V gene: TRBV5-6; CDR3 protein: CASSFSGFSNQPQHF
CDR3 length: 11; D gene: .; J gene: TRBJ1-2; V gene: TRBV29-1; CDR3 protein: CSAQTRYGYTF
CDR3 length: 15; D gene: TRBD1; J gene: TRBJ1-2; V gene: TRBV15; CDR3 protein: CATSRYLGQGNGYTF
CDR3 length: 14; D gene: .; J gene: TRBJ2-7; V gene: TRBV10-3; CDR3 protein: CAISEPPRDYEQYF
CDR3 length: 16; D gene: TRBD1; J gene: TRBJ2-4; V gene: TRBV30; CDR3 protein: CAWSARDRGLVNIQYF
CDR3 length: 13; D gene: TRBD1; J gene: TRBJ2-7; V gene: TRBV5-1; CDR3 protein: CASSYDRDYEQYF
CDR3 length: 12; D gene: .; J gene: TRBJ1-2; V gene: TRBV6-5; CDR3 protein: CASSYSVRAATF
CDR3 length: 17; D gene: TRBD2; J gene: TRBJ2-3; V gene: TRBV4-1; CDR3 protein: CASSQDETSGGWDTQYF
CDR3 length: 18; D gene: TRBD2; J gene: TRBJ2-3; V gene: TRBV7-2; CDR3 protein: CASSLVPSGRGDSGTQYF
CDR3 length: 15; D gene: TRBD2; J gene: TRBJ2-5; V gene: TRBV7-2; CDR3 protein: CASSPGRGGAETQYF
CDR3 length: 14; D gene: .; J gene: TRBJ1-1; V gene: TRBV19; CDR3 protein: CASSTNREFPEAFF
CDR3 length: 16; D gene: .; J gene: TRBJ1-6; V gene: TRBV7-2; CDR3 protein: CASSLTVEGLNSPLHF
CDR3 length: 14; D gene: .; J gene: TRBJ1-5; V gene: TRBV4-1; CDR3 protein: CASSQAPGVQPQHF
CDR3 length: 15; D gene: TRBD1; J gene: TRBJ2-7; V gene: TRBV7-2; CDR3 protein: CASSLTGFRSYEQYF